The next 7 T cell receptor beta chains were all read from a single sample in a study of shared clonotypes between healthy human individuals. Sequencing used immunoSEQ multiplex PCR; TCRdb keeps in-frame clones, though not all of them. The sample lists 190,000 or so clones; 90% to 95% were seen once. The sequenced sample consisted of naive CD4+ T cells sorted from blood. Subset noted: CD45RA+ positively selected. The receptors come from a woman in her 30s in good health.

The chain has TRBV6-1 and TRBJ2-7; D is ambiguous. V lost 5 bases to trimming and J lost 6 bases, with 14 bases between them. The CDR3 is 13 residues long. Germline loops: CDR1 MNHNS, CDR2 SASEGT. CDR3 sequence: CASSLGQLLEQYF. DNA of the CDR3: TGTGCCAGCAGTCTAGGCCAACTCCTCGAGCAGTACTTC.

The V gene is TRBV6-1, the J gene TRBJ2-7, with TRBD1 matching 8 bases. Germline V lookup: CDR1 MNHNS, CDR2 SASEGT. J lost 3 bases, V lost 8 bases, and 6 bases had no gene match. The length of the CDR3 is 13 residues. The CDR3 sequence: CASEDRVDYEQYF. The CDR3 region has the DNA TGTGCCAGCGAGGACAGGGTGGACTACGAGCAGTACTTC.

CDR3 loop: CASSLDGGYEQYF. The CDR3 nucleotides are TGTGCCAGCAGCTTAGATGGGGGCTACGAGCAGTACTTC. The chain carries TRBV11-2 and TRBJ2-7; either TRBD1 or TRBD2 may supply D (5 bases each). Germline V gives CDR1 SGHAT, CDR2 FQNNGV. The CDR3 is 13 amino acids. V was pared by 0 bases and J by 3 bases, with 6 bases between.

The table lists this clone with a count of one. This chain uses TRBV4-1 with TRBJ1-5; D unclear. Germline lookup yields CDR1 MGHRA and CDR2 YSYEKL. Deletions cut 0 bases from V and 1 base from J, with 7 bases between. The CDR3 covers 15 residues. CDR3 coding DNA: TGCGCCAGCAGCCAAGACCCCCGGAGCAATCAGCCCCAGCATTTT. This gives the protein CASSQDPRSNQPQHF.

The chain employs TRBV6-4 and TRBJ2-7, with TRBD1 as a possible D gene (6 bases). The CDR3 is 14 residues long. Trimming shortened V by 5 bases and J by 4 bases, and 15 bases separated the two germline ends. CDR1 is MRHNA, CDR2 SNTAGT, per germline. In DNA, the CDR3 is TGTGCCAGCAGTAAGCAGGGGTTCTTTTACGAGCAGTACTTC. Translated: CASSKQGFFYEQYF.

The V call is TRBV6-6, the J call TRBJ1-1; tentative D call: TRBD1 (5 bases). The germline V and J ends were trimmed by 8 bases and 1 base, with 14 bases remaining between them. CDR1 is MNHNY and CDR2 is SVGAGI in the germline V gene (reference sequence). The CDR3 totals 14 residues. The CDR3 DNA is TGTGCCAGCGTCTGGGACGGGGAGAACACTGAAGCTTTCTTT. Encoded protein: CASVWDGENTEAFF.

The chain is built from TRBV28 and TRBJ2-6; D is undetermined. Germline loops: CDR1 MDHEN, CDR2 SYDVKM. Trimming took off 6 bases at V and 8 bases at J, with 11 bases between the two ends. The CDR3 consists of 13 residues. As DNA, the CDR3 is TGTGCCAGCAGGTCGGACCCTCCCAACGTCCTGACTTTC. Translating it yields CASRSDPPNVLTF.